Detailed here is one T cell receptor (beta chain). Its antigen is unidentified. The sample is drawn from a study of T cell responses to AZD1222 COVID-19 vaccine. The V end lost 3 bases, the J end lost 2 bases, and 13 bases lay between the germline ends. The CDR3 loop spans 15 amino acids. The germline gives CDR1 SEHNR, CDR2 FQNEAQ (reference sequence). Generated by immunoSEQ multiplex PCR, the TCRdb table keeps only in-frame clones and is missing some. Of over 85,000 clones listed, around 84% are singletons. General study results and limits: Baseline testing showed seropositivity in only 6 or 7 AZD1222 recipients. Repertoire samples came only from after the peak T cell response. Two doses of AZD1222 preceded a rise in Spike-specific TCR breadth and depth. Donors were chiefly white British, with a greater number of females, and clonal diversity was perhaps underestimated.

The V and J genes are TRBV7-9 and TRBJ2-5; D might be TRBD1 (5 bases). This TCR derives from an adult who received the AZD1222 COVID-19 vaccine. The material was peripheral blood, obtained 28 days after the second AZD1222 dose. This CDR3 reads CASSLGQYFQETQYF. The CDR3 nucleotides read TGTGCCAGCAGCTTGGGGCAGTATTTTCAAGAGACCCAGTACTTC. The full variable domain, its missing parts supplied by reference TRBV7-9 and TRBJ2-5, is DTGVSQNPRHKITKRGQNVTFRCDPISEHNRLYWYRQTLGQGPEFLTYFQNEAQLEKSRLLSDRFSAERPKGSFSTLEIQRTEQGDSAMYLCASSLGQYFQETQYFGPGTRLLVL.